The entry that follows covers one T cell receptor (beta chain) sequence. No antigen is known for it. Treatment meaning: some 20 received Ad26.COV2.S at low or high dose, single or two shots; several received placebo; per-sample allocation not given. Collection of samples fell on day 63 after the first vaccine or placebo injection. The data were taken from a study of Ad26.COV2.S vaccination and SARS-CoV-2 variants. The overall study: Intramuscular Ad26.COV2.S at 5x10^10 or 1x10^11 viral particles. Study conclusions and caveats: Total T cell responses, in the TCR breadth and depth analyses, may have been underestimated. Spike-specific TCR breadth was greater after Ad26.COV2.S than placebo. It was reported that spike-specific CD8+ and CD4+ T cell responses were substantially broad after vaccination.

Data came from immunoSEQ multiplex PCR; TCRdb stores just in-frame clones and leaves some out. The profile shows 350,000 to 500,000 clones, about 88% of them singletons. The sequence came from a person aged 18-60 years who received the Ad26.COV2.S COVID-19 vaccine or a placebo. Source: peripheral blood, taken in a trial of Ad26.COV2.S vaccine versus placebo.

CDR3 sequence (DNA): TGTGCCATCAGAGGGGCGGCTAGCACAGATACGCAGTATTTT. Translated, it gives CAIRGAASTDTQYF. The chain joins TRBV10-3 to TRBJ2-3, with TRBD1 as a possible D gene (5 bases). Trimming left V 6 bases short and J 0 bases short, with 10 bases between. This CDR3 comprises 14 residues. Germline V CDR1 and CDR2: ENHRY, SYGVKD.